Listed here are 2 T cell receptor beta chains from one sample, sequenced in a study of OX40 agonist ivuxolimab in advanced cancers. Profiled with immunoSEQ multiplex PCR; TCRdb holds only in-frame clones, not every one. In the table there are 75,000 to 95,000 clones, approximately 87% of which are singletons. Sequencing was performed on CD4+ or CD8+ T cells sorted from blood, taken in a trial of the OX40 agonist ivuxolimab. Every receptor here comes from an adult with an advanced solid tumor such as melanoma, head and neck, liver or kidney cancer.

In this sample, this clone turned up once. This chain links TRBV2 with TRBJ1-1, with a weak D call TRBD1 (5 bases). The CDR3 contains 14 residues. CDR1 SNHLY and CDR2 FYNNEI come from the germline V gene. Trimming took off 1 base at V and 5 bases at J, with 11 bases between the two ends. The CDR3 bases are TGTGCCAGCAGTGAAGAGGGGAGGGGAACTGAAGCTTTCTTT. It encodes CASSEEGRGTEAFF.

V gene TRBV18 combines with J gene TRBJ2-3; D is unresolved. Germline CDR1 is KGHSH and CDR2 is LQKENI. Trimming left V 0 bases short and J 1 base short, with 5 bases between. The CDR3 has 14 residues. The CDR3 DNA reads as TGTGCCAGCTCACCACCCTCCCGCACAGATACGCAGTATTTT. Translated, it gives CASSPPSRTDTQYF.